These 5 T cell receptor beta chains came from one sample sequenced in a study of shared clonotypes between healthy human individuals. Data came from immunoSEQ multiplex PCR; TCRdb stores just in-frame clones and leaves some out. The profile shows around 1,900,000 clones, about 94% of them singletons. It was CD45RO-negative cells, positively selected for CCR7, that made up naive CD8 cells, with terminally differentiated effector memory CD45RA+ cells excluded. Sample: naive CD8+ T cells from PBMCs. The receptors here all came from a man aged 18 to 29 in good health. Some clones in this sample may be carry-over from other donors' samples.

V gene TRBV7-6 combines with J gene TRBJ1-4; 7 nucleotides agree with TRBD1. The CDR3 has 16 amino acids. The J segment lost 0 bases and the V segment lost 5 bases, leaving 6 bases of the junction unmatched. CDR1 and CDR2 (germline): SGHVS, FNYEAQ. The CDR3 DNA sequence: TGTGCCAGCAGCCCGGGACAGCCAGCAACTAATGAAAAACTGTTTTTT. As protein: CASSPGQPATNEKLFF. Based on the CDR3 plus reference TRBV7-6 and TRBJ1-4, the full variable domain is GAGVSQSPRYKVTKRGQDVALRCDPISGHVSLYWYRQALGQGPEFLTYFNYEAQQDKSGLPNDRFSAERPEGSISTLTIQRTEQRDSAMYRCASSPGQPATNEKLFFGSGTQLSVL.

The rearrangement links TRBV7-9 to TRBJ2-7; 8 bases map to TRBD1. Germline values: CDR1 SEHNR, CDR2 FQNEAQ (reference sequence). V lost 5 bases, J lost 4 bases, and 10 bases stayed unmatched. CDR3 length equals 15 residues. In DNA, the CDR3 is TGTGCCAGCAGCGCCCCCGACAGGGGCCGATACGAGCAGTACTTC. Translation gives CASSAPDRGRYEQYF.

The chain recombines TRBV7-9 with TRBJ1-4, with D tentatively TRBD1 (6 bases). The CDR3 covers 17 residues. Deletions cut 5 bases from V and 0 bases from J, with 16 bases between. The germline CDR1 and CDR2 sequences are SEHNR and FQNEAQ (reference sequence). CDR3 amino acids: CASSLRARGATNEKLFF. As DNA, the CDR3 is TGTGCCAGCAGCCTCCGGGCTAGGGGGGCAACTAATGAAAAACTGTTTTTT.

This sequence joins TRBV29-1 and TRBJ2-7; D possibly corresponds to TRBD1 (7 bases). Trimming took 2 bases from V and 3 from J, leaving 14 bases between them. The length of the CDR3 is 14 residues. Germline V gives CDR1 SQVTM, CDR2 ANQGSEA. CDR3 in DNA: TGCAGCGTTGAATTGTCCCAGGGGGGCTACGAGCAGTACTTC. Translation gives CSVELSQGGYEQYF.

The chain recombines TRBV11-2 with TRBJ1-6; D remains unclear. Looked up from germline, CDR1 is SGHAT and CDR2 is FQNNGV. V was cut by 1 base and J by 14 bases, with 15 bases left in between. This CDR3 comprises 14 residues. CDR3 in DNA: TGTGCCAGCAGCTTAGGCTCTGGTCTAACGGCCCTCCACTTT. Residues: CASSLGSGLTALHF.